What follows is one TCR beta chain and its context. Sequencing used immunoSEQ multiplex PCR; TCRdb keeps in-frame clones, though not all of them. The sample has 30,000 to 40,000 clones, 89% seen once. The record originates from a study of T cell changes during pregnancy in multiple sclerosis. Specimen: CD8+ T cells from peripheral blood mononuclear cells, collected in the second trimester of pregnancy. This sequence was found in a female donor with multiple sclerosis, enrolled in a pregnancy study.

CDR3 DNA sequence: TGCGCCAGCAGCCAAGATGGGGCGGGACCTTACAATGAGCAGTTCTTC. Translating gives CASSQDGAGPYNEQFF. The rearrangement joins TRBV4-3 to TRBJ2-1, with D possibly TRBD2 on 6 matching bases. The V end lost 0 bases, the J end lost 4 bases, and 13 bases lay between the germline ends. The CDR3 sequence is 16 residues long. The germline CDR1 and CDR2 sequences are LGHNA and YSLEER.